Following are 4 T cell receptor beta chains from one sample sequenced in a study of untreated major depressive disorder. Study-level points and caveats: Depressed patients' CD4+ T cells carried increased TRBV05-01 (Vbeta 5.1) usage versus control CD4+ T cells.

Using immunoSEQ multiplex PCR, the repertoire was profiled, and TCRdb retains in-frame clones only, with some absent. The sample records around 13,000 clones, 92% being singletons. Their antigens are not known. The sequencing input was CD4+ T cells from PBMCs. Every receptor here comes from a man aged 25 to 40 with major depressive disorder.

This rearrangement joins TRBV19 to TRBJ2-2; D call uncertain. This CDR3 has 14 amino acids. Germline CDR1 LNHDA, CDR2 SQIVND (reference sequence). V was cut by 5 bases and J by 5 bases, with 12 bases left in between. CDR3 in amino acids: CASSGRIRTGELFF. In nucleotides, the CDR3 is TGTGCCAGTAGTGGCCGAATTCGGACCGGGGAGCTGTTTTTT.

This clone was seen more than once but under ten times. V usage is TRBV2 and J usage is TRBJ2-5; 11 bases line up with TRBD1. This CDR3 comprises 15 residues. The J segment lost 6 bases and the V segment lost 4 bases, leaving 7 bases of the junction unmatched. CDR1 and CDR2 from the germline V gene are SNHLY and FYNNEI. DNA of the CDR3: TGTGCCAGCAGTGGCGGGACAGGGGGAGGCCAGACCCAGTACTTC. Amino acids: CASSGGTGGGQTQYF.

DNA for the CDR3: TGTGCCAGCTCACCAGAGACACGAGCGAGTAAATTTGGCTACACCTTC. Translated: CASSPETRASKFGYTF. The chain links TRBV18 to TRBJ1-2; D ambiguous. This CDR3 comprises 16 residues. V was cut by 2 bases and J by 7 bases, with 20 bases left in between. Per the germline V gene, CDR1 is KGHSH and CDR2 is LQKENI.

This chain joins TRBV30 and TRBJ1-2; tentative D call: TRBD1 (5 bases). The CDR3 has 13 residues. Germline V gives CDR1 GTSNPN, CDR2 SVGIG (reference sequence). V gave up 0 bases and J gave up 6 bases, with 11 bases separating them. CDR3 nucleotides: TGTGCCTGGAGTGTCCTCCGGACACATGGCTACACCTTC. As protein: CAWSVLRTHGYTF. The entire variable domain, with the rest obtained from reference TRBV30 and TRBJ1-2, is as follows: SQTIHQWPATLVQPVGSPLSLECTVEGTSNPNLYWYRQAAGRGLQLLFYSVGIGQISSEVPQNLSASRPQDRQFILSSKKLLLSDSGFYLCAWSVLRTHGYTFGSGTRLTVV.